The table lists the clone carrying this T cell receptor (beta chain) with many counts. A single record per CDR3 protein comes from TCRdb applying MiXCR to the 5' RACE reads. The top ten hold 2% to 3% of the sample, which has 100,000 to 150,000 distinct CDR3 sequences, around 7.7% seen once. This specimen belongs to a study of T cells after yellow fever vaccination. At the level of the study: The SMART-Seq v4 Ultra Low Input method served to prepare the low-cell-number fractions.

Germline-derived CDR1 and CDR2 are MNHNS and SASEGT. V gave up 7 bases and J gave up 2 bases; unmatched junction bases: 7. This CDR3 has 14 amino acids. The sequenced sample was CD4+ T cells sorted from PBMCs, obtained less than 11 days after the first yellow fever vaccination. The chain recombines TRBV6-1 with TRBJ2-7; 8 nucleotides match TRBD1. This sequence was found in a young man who received the YFV17D yellow fever vaccine. As DNA, the CDR3 is TGTGCCAGCACGCCGGGACAGGCGACCTACGAGCAGTACTTC. As protein: CASTPGQATYEQYF.